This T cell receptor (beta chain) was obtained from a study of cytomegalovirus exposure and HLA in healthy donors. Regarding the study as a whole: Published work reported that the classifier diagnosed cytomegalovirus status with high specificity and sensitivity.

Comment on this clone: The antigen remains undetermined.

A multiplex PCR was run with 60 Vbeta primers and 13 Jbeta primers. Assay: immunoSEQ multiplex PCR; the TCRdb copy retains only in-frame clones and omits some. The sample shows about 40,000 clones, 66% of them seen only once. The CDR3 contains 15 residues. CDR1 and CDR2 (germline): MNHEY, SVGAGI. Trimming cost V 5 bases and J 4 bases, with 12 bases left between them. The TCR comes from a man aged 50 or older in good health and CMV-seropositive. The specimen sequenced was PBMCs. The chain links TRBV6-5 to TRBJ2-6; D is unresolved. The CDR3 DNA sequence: TGTGCCAGCAGTCCCGAGGATACCGGGGCCAACGTCCTGACTTTC. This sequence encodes CASSPEDTGANVLTF.